The 11 T cell receptor beta chains given below trace back to one sample, sequenced in a study of identical twins (dated by TCRdb to the mid-2010s). Receptor libraries were prepared by 5' RACE. Data came from an Illumina HiSeq 2000. TCRdb reanalyzed the raw reads on its own, using fastp at Q25 for trimming and MiXCR for clone calling, and kept in-frame beta chains. Rows are unified per CDR3 protein, each entry keeping the most common DNA and genes. In this sample the table shows under 1 million distinct CDR3 sequences, roughly an eighth of which occur a single time. The ten largest clonotypes hold around 1.6% of the sample. The data also belong to a second study, concerning yellow fever vaccine responses in identical twins.

Sequenced: PBMCs. The receptors come from a woman aged 18-35 years in good health.

This clonotype has only a few counts. This chain connects TRBV4-2 to TRBJ2-1; possibly TRBD2 for D (7 bases). There are 12 residues in the CDR3. V dropped 8 bases and J dropped 10 bases, with 15 bases sitting between them. CDR1 is LGHNA, CDR2 YNFKEQ, per germline. The CDR3 DNA reads TGTGCCAGCCTACACCCGGGGGGCGAGCAGTTCTTC. Its translation is CASLHPGGEQFF.

V usage is TRBV12-3 or TRBV12-4 and J usage is TRBJ2-7; TRBD1 agrees at 12 bases. There are 13 residues in the CDR3. V lost 5 bases to trimming and J lost 12 bases; unmatched junction nucleotides: 8. DNA of the CDR3: TGTGCCAGCAGTCCGGGGACAGGGGGCTTGCCGTACTTC. Its translation: CASSPGTGGLPYF.

This clonotype showed up many times. The rearrangement uses TRBV12-3 or TRBV12-4 and TRBJ1-3; TRBD1 aligns across 10 bases. This CDR3 is built from 17 residues. V lost 1 base and J lost 4; bases outside the gene matches: 7. The CDR3 nucleotides read TGTGCCAGCAGTTTAGGGAGAGGGACAGGGGTCGGAAACACCATATATTTT. Its protein is CASSLGRGTGVGNTIYF.

This clonotype was counted between two and nine times. V and J are TRBV28 and TRBJ2-5; 7 nucleotides line up with TRBD2. The ends lost 6 bases at V and 9 bases at J; junction bases unmatched: 4. CDR3 length equals 11 residues. Germline values: CDR1 MDHEN, CDR2 SYDVKM. The CDR3 loop is CASRTSGAQYF. For the CDR3, the DNA is TGTGCCAGCAGGACAAGCGGGGCCCAGTACTTC.

This chain uses TRBV2 with TRBJ2-3; 7 bases match TRBD2. The CDR3 is 15 residues long. V gave up 7 bases and J gave up 0 bases; unmatched junction bases: 7. Germline CDR1 SNHLY, CDR2 FYNNEI. The CDR3 is CASTRLAASTDTQYF. CDR3 DNA: TGTGCCAGCACCCGACTAGCTGCTAGCACAGATACGCAGTATTTT.

This clonotype was counted a few times. The chain employs TRBV29-1 and TRBJ2-2; D is uncertain. This CDR3 contains 12 residues. V dropped 4 bases and J dropped 3 bases, with 6 bases sitting between them. In germline, CDR1 is SQVTM, CDR2 ANQGSEA. CDR3 nucleotides: TGCAGCGTTGGGTACTACACCGGGGAGCTGTTTTTT. This encodes CSVGYYTGELFF.

This clonotype showed up just a few times. The rearrangement uses TRBV2 and TRBJ1-2; D remains ambiguous. The CDR3 runs to 10 residues. V dropped 2 bases and J dropped 7 bases, with 2 bases sitting between them. Germline V gene lookup returns CDR1 SNHLY and CDR2 FYNNEI. CDR3 bases: TGTGCCAGCAGTGAAAGTGGCTACACCTTC. Translating gives CASSESGYTF. Full variable domain (missing parts from reference TRBV2 and TRBJ1-2): EPEVTQTPSHQVTQMGQEVILRCVPISNHLYFYWYRQILGQKVEFLVSFYNNEISEKSEIFDDQFSVERPDGSNFTLKIRSTKLEDSAMYFCASSESGYTFGSGTRLTVV.

This chain links TRBV2 with TRBJ2-7; 8 bases fit TRBD1. This CDR3 has 16 residues. Germline V gene data show CDR1 as SNHLY and CDR2 as FYNNEI. The ends lost 7 bases at V and 4 bases at J; junction bases unmatched: 15. The CDR3 sequence is CASTSGVGQGAYEQYF. The CDR3 nucleotides read TGTGCCAGCACCTCGGGTGTTGGGCAGGGGGCTTACGAGCAGTACTTC.

This clonotype was picked up a small number of times. This sequence joins TRBV29-1 and TRBJ2-1; possible D gene TRBD1, 5 bases. The CDR3 totals 12 residues. The V and J ends lost 4 bases and 4 bases respectively, with 8 bases between them. CDR1 and CDR2 (germline): SQVTM, ANQGSEA. Here the CDR3 reads CSVVKGYNEQFF. In DNA form, the CDR3 reads TGCAGCGTTGTTAAGGGGTACAATGAGCAGTTCTTC.

This clonotype appeared a few times. This chain joins TRBV25-1 and TRBJ2-7; 7 bases agree with TRBD2. Germline V gene data show CDR1 as MGHDK and CDR2 as SYGVNS. The CDR3 contains 12 residues. V shed 8 bases, J shed 5 bases, and the junction held 6 bases outside the gene matches. The CDR3 nucleotides read TGTGCCAGCGGGCGGGGGTACAACGAGCAGTACTTC. It encodes CASGRGYNEQYF.

This clonotype was seen a handful of times. This rearrangement joins TRBV10-3 to TRBJ2-2; TRBD2 matches 8 bases. The J segment lost 1 base and the V segment lost 3 bases, leaving 4 bases of the junction unmatched. Germline assignment: CDR1 ENHRY and CDR2 SYGVKD. The length of the CDR3 is 16 residues. CDR3 in DNA: TGTGCCATCAGTGAACAGCGGGAGATGAACACCGGGGAGCTGTTTTTT. Translation gives CAISEQREMNTGELFF.